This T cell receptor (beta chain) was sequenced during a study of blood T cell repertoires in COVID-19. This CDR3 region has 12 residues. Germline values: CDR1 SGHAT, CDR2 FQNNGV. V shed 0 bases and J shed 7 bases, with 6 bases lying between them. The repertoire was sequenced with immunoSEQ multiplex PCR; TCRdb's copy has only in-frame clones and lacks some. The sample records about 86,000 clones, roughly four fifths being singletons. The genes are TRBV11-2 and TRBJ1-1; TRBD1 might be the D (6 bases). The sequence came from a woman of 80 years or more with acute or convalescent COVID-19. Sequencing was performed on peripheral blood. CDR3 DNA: TGTGCCAGCAGCTTAGACAGGGGTGAAGCTTTCTTT. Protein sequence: CASSLDRGEAFF.